Shown below are 21 T cell receptor beta chains from a single sample sequenced in a study of identical twins listed by TCRdb under 2016. The library was built by means of 5' RACE. TCRdb names Illumina HiSeq 2000 as the instrument used. TCRdb applied fastp at Q25 and MiXCR to the public reads, then kept only in-frame beta chains. Rows are unified per CDR3 protein, each entry keeping the most common DNA and genes. The sample table lists 450,000 to 650,000 distinct CDR3 sequences, 13% to 15% of them with a count of one. 0.44% of the sample lies in the top ten. Another study also made use of these data, one on yellow fever vaccine responses in identical twins.

Sequencing used CD4+ T cells sorted from blood. The receptors were gathered from a woman aged 18-29 years in good health.

The chain is built from TRBV5-1 and TRBJ1-6; no firm D call. The CDR3 is 14 residues long. From germline, CDR1 is SGHRS and CDR2 YFSETQ. V shed 1 base and J shed 9 bases, with 11 bases lying between them. The CDR3 DNA follows: TGCGCCAGCAGCTTGAACCAGCCTGGTTCACCCCTCCACTTT. Translating gives CASSLNQPGSPLHF.

This clonotype was seen at least ten times. The chain joins TRBV5-1 to TRBJ2-2, with D possibly TRBD1 on 6 matching bases. V was pared by 1 base and J by 1 base, with 11 bases between. This CDR3 comprises 16 residues. Per germline, CDR1 SGHRS and CDR2 YFSETQ. The CDR3 coding sequence is TGCGCCAGCAGCTTGACCACGGACAGGAACACCGGGGAGCTGTTTTTT. Translated: CASSLTTDRNTGELFF.

CDR3 sequence: CASSQGKTYEQYF. The CDR3 region has the DNA TGTGCCAGCAGCCAAGGGAAGACCTACGAGCAGTACTTC. The V call is TRBV3-1, the J call TRBJ2-7; D is undetermined. Germline-derived CDR1 and CDR2 are LGHDT and YNNKEL (reference sequence). V was cut by 1 base and J by 2 bases, with 6 bases left in between. The CDR3 totals 13 residues.

This clonotype has more than one count but fewer than ten. In DNA form, the CDR3 reads TGTGCCAGCAGCTCAGGTACAGGACATTCCTACAATGAGCAGTTCTTC. Translation gives CASSSGTGHSYNEQFF. The V gene is TRBV7-8, the J gene TRBJ2-1, with a possible D match to TRBD1 (5 bases). From germline, CDR1 is SGHVS and CDR2 FQNEAQ. Between the trimmed V and J ends, which lost 4 bases and 1 base, there was a span of 14 bases. The CDR3 runs to 16 residues.

This clonotype came up a few times. This chain links TRBV5-1 with TRBJ2-2; TRBD1 might be the D (5 bases). CDR1 is SGHRS, CDR2 YFSETQ, per germline. The CDR3 loop spans 16 amino acids. V lost 0 bases and J 7 bases, leaving 16 bases between the germline ends. This CDR3 is CASSLAPTDTVGELFF. The CDR3 coding sequence is TGCGCCAGCAGCTTGGCTCCGACAGACACGGTCGGGGAGCTGTTTTTT.

This clonotype has just a few counts. The rearrangement joins TRBV5-1 to TRBJ2-5; 8 nucleotides agree with TRBD1. Germline trimming cut 3 bases from V and 3 bases from J; bases unmatched to any gene: 4. This CDR3 has 14 residues. Germline V gene lookup returns CDR1 SGHRS and CDR2 YFSETQ. CDR3 bases: TGCGCCAGCAGCTCCAGGGGGCGGGAAGAGACCCAGTACTTC. It codes for CASSSRGREETQYF.

The rearrangement uses TRBV6-5 and TRBJ2-1; 7 nucleotides align to TRBD1. The V gene's germline CDR1 is MNHEY and CDR2 SVGAGI. With 0 bases clipped from V and 3 bases from J, the junction kept 5 bases outside the gene matches. The CDR3 loop spans 16 amino acids. The CDR3, as DNA: TGTGCCAGCAGTTACTCGCGAGGGGGCGTCTACAATGAGCAGTTCTTC. Its protein product is CASSYSRGGVYNEQFF.

The rearrangement links TRBV4-1 to TRBJ2-7; 9 bases fit TRBD2. Germline V gives CDR1 MGHRA, CDR2 YSYEKL. This CDR3 is 14 amino acids long. Trimming took 3 bases from V and 3 from J; bases not matched to a gene: 3. The CDR3 bases are TGCGCCAGCAGCCAGGTGACTAGCGGCTACGAGCAGTACTTC. It codes for CASSQVTSGYEQYF.

The chain employs TRBV7-9 and TRBJ2-2, with D perhaps TRBD1 (6 bases). CDR3 length: 16 residues. Trimming left V 1 base short and J 9 bases short, with 18 bases between. Germline V gene data show CDR1 as SEHNR and CDR2 as FQNEAQ (reference sequence). The CDR3 DNA follows: TGTGCCAGCAGCTTAGAAAACAGGGAGATTTACCGGGAGCTGTTTTTT. It codes for CASSLENREIYRELFF.

This chain connects TRBV5-6 to TRBJ2-1; TRBD2 agrees at 13 bases. Germline lookup yields CDR1 SGHDT and CDR2 YYEEEE. The J segment lost 7 bases and the V segment lost 4 bases, leaving 5 bases of the junction unmatched. The CDR3 sequence is 15 residues long. The CDR3 bases are TGTGCCAGCAGCCAGGGACTAGCGGGATGGAATGAGCAGTTCTTC. It specifies CASSQGLAGWNEQFF.

The chain joins TRBV5-1 to TRBJ2-2; D possibly corresponds to TRBD1 (5 bases). The CDR3 has 16 amino acids. Trimming took off 5 bases at V and 0 bases at J, with 14 bases between the two ends. Germline loops: CDR1 SGHRS, CDR2 YFSETQ. The CDR3 DNA sequence: TGCGCCAGCAGGGCCCGACAGACCGCGAACACCGGGGAGCTGTTTTTT. It yields the protein CASRARQTANTGELFF.

The chain is built from TRBV5-1 and TRBJ2-1, with D perhaps assigned TRBD1 or TRBD2 (6 bases each). Trimming stripped 4 bases from V and 6 bases from J, with 17 bases between. Germline CDR1 SGHRS, CDR2 YFSETQ. This CDR3 is built from 15 residues. The CDR3 here is CASSAEGVGPNEQFF. The CDR3 DNA reads as TGCGCCAGCAGCGCGGAGGGGGTTGGACCCAATGAGCAGTTCTTC. The full variable domain, in which reference TRBV5-1 and TRBJ2-1 provide the parts outside the CDR3, is KAGVTQTPRYLIKTRGQQVTLSCSPISGHRSVSWYQQTPGQGLQFLFEYFSETQRNKGNFPGRFSGRQFSNSRSEMNVSTLELGDSALYLCASSAEGVGPNEQFFGPGTRLTVL.

V gene TRBV12-3 or TRBV12-4 combines with J gene TRBJ2-1, with TRBD1 matching 8 bases. The CDR3 covers 16 residues. V lost 7 bases and J lost 6; bases outside the gene matches: 14. In DNA, the CDR3 is TGTGCCAGCACCCACTACTTGGACAGGGTCGGCAATGAGCAGTTCTTC. Its protein product is CASTHYLDRVGNEQFF.

The chain combines TRBV4-2 with TRBJ2-5; D not resolved. Germline loops: CDR1 LGHNA, CDR2 YNFKEQ. V was trimmed by 1 base and J by 5 bases, leaving 11 bases between them. The CDR3 spans 14 residues. CDR3 residues: CASSQGDLRETQYF. For the CDR3, the DNA is TGTGCCAGCAGCCAAGGAGACCTCCGGGAGACCCAGTACTTC.

This sequence joins TRBV7-9 and TRBJ1-2, with TRBD1 matching over 9 bases. The CDR3 extends over 14 amino acids. Losses at the gene ends were 6 bases for V and 7 bases for J; bases not matched to a gene: 9. Germline loops: CDR1 SEHNR, CDR2 FQNEAQ (reference sequence). The CDR3 is CASRPGQGVLGYTF. DNA for the CDR3: TGTGCCAGCAGGCCGGGACAGGGCGTTCTTGGCTACACCTTC.

Ten or more counts support this clonotype. The V call is TRBV12-3 or TRBV12-4, the J call TRBJ2-1, with unresolved D. CDR3 size: 14 residues. The germline V and J ends were trimmed by 0 bases and 5 bases, with 8 bases remaining between them. Here the CDR3 reads CASSLAIRNNEQFF. CDR3 DNA: TGTGCCAGCAGTTTAGCGATCAGAAACAATGAGCAGTTCTTC.

A few counts support this clonotype. This chain connects TRBV3-1 to TRBJ2-2; D ambiguous. V was shortened by 10 bases and J by 6 bases, with 18 bases between the two germline ends. Germline CDR1 and CDR2: LGHDT and YNNKEL (reference sequence). The CDR3 is 14 residues long. The CDR3, as DNA: TGTGCCACCTCTGTGGGTTTGGTGTCCGGGGAGCTGTTTTTT. Translating it yields CATSVGLVSGELFF.

Comments on this clonotype: One junction end disagrees with the germline gene, perhaps due to a read error. The chain links TRBV10-3 to TRBJ2-5, with a tentative D call TRBD2 (6 bases). CDR1 and CDR2 from the germline V gene are ENHRY and SYGVKD. The CDR3 runs 16 residues. Written as DNA, the CDR3 is TGTGCGATCACCGAGGGGCTGGGCGGGGTACAAGAGACCCAGTACTTC. This encodes CAITEGLGGVQETQYF.

This chain connects TRBV18 to TRBJ2-1; 7 bases are shared with TRBD2. The CDR3 is made up of 17 amino acids. Germline CDR1 KGHSH, CDR2 LQKENI. V lost 3 bases to trimming and J lost 7 bases; unmatched junction nucleotides: 15. CDR3 coding DNA: TGTGCCAGCTCACCGGCGAGCGGGGCCTCTATTGTGAATGAGCAGTTCTTC. Translating gives CASSPASGASIVNEQFF.

This rearrangement joins TRBV20-1 to TRBJ2-7, with D perhaps TRBD2 (5 bases). The CDR3 extends over 14 amino acids. The V gene lost 3 bases and the J gene lost 0 bases, with 12 bases spanning the gap. CDR1 and CDR2 (germline): DFQATT, SNEGSKA (reference sequence). The CDR3 DNA reads as TGCAGTGCTAGTTGGCTAGCCAACTCCTACGAGCAGTACGTC. Encoded protein: CSASWLANSYEQYV.

The chain employs TRBV6-5 and TRBJ2-7, with a possible D match to TRBD1 (6 bases). Trimming took off 7 bases at V and 3 bases at J, with 7 bases between the two ends. The germline V gene encodes CDR1 MNHEY and CDR2 SVGAGI. This CDR3 comprises 11 residues. This chain's CDR3 is CASTGVYEQYF. In nucleotides, the CDR3 is TGTGCCAGCACAGGGGTCTACGAGCAGTACTTC.